This record concerns one T cell receptor beta chain sequence. The antigen remains unidentified. The CDR3 spans 13 residues. Trimming shortened V by 2 bases and J by 1 base, and 6 bases separated the two germline ends. Germline CDR1 is MNHEY and CDR2 is SVGAGI. The data were obtained in a study of CD8+ T cells in alopecia areata. The overall study: A 6-month off-drug phase came after tofacitinib, which had lasted 6 to 18 months.

Study results and caveats: Tofacitinib yielded significantly lower scalp clonality and fewer expanded CD8+ clones among the top 100. On tofacitinib, scalp and blood still held many of the expanded lesional clones. Sequencing of scalp samples also includes resident alphabeta T cells from normal skin.

Treatment: oral pan-JAK inhibitor, 5-10 mg twice daily. After isolation, RNA underwent reverse transcription to generate cDNA as the sequencing template. Profiled with immunoSEQ multiplex PCR; TCRdb holds only in-frame clones, not every one. The profile covers fewer than 250,000 clones, with 43% appearing a single time and around 3% taken by the ten largest. The rearrangement uses TRBV6-5 and TRBJ2-7; D gene unclear. Sequenced material: CD4+ T cells sorted from blood, taken at approximately week 36, from a patient treated with tofacitinib. The clonotype originates from a human donor with alopecia areata. CDR3 loop: CASSYDGSYEQYF. Written as DNA, the CDR3 is TGTGCCAGCAGTTACGATGGATCCTACGAGCAGTACTTC.